This note documents a single T cell receptor (beta chain) sequence. Its antigen specificity is not known. Within one base of it there is no much larger clone, and no base qualities were kept. This sample is drawn from a study of response to subunit inactivated influenza vaccine (dated by TCRdb to the late 2010s). A note on the overall study: Deep quantitative T cell receptor repertoire profiling was used in the study to track responses to a trivalent subunit inactivated influenza vaccine. Broader findings and caveats from the paper: The authors proposed that each seasonal influenza vaccination may bring in only a limited number of new T cells.

The CDR3 starts with the cysteine, ends with the phenylalanine, and has 15 residues. Just CDR3 DNA is preserved here, 45 bases in frame from base 1. Relative to germline, V is missing 4 bases and J is missing 6 bases, with 9 bases of the junction outside any gene match. The germline V gene (reference sequence) supplies CDR1 DFQATT and CDR2 SNEGSKA. The receptor library was made with RT-PCR. The sequencer was an Illumina HiSeq 2500. TCRdb reanalyzed the raw reads on its own, using fastp at Q25 for trimming and MiXCR for clone calling, and kept in-frame beta chains. Identical CDR3 protein sequences are pooled into one entry, listed with their most common genes and DNA. The sample has about 780,000 distinct CDR3 sequences on record, less than 20% of them singletons. The ten largest clones add up to under 13% of the sample.

The rearranged segments are TRBV20-1 and TRBJ1-6, with 7 junctional bases fitting TRBD1. The sequence derives from a man aged 45-65 years who received an inactivated influenza vaccine. Donor details come from another sample of the same person, matched by shared clones. The sample was PBMCs from blood, taken roughly 5 days after vaccination. CDR3 protein: CSAKRQGLGNSPLHF. The nucleotide sequence is TGCAGTGCTAAACGACAGGGACTTGGTAATTCACCCCTCCACTTT.